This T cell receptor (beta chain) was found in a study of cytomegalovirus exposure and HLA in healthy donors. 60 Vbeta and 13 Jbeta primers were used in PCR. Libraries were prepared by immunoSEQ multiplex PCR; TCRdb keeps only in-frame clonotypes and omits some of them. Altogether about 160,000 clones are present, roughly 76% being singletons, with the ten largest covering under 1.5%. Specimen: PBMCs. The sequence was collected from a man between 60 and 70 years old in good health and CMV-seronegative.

CDR3 amino acids: CASSVSGGATDTQYF. The CDR3 coding sequence is TGTGCCAGCAGCGTAAGTGGGGGGGCCACAGATACGCAGTATTTT. The V and J genes are TRBV9 and TRBJ2-3; possible D gene TRBD2, 7 bases. This CDR3 comprises 15 residues. V was clipped by 1 base and J by 2 bases, with 11 bases between them. Germline CDR1 is SGDLS and CDR2 is YYNGEE.